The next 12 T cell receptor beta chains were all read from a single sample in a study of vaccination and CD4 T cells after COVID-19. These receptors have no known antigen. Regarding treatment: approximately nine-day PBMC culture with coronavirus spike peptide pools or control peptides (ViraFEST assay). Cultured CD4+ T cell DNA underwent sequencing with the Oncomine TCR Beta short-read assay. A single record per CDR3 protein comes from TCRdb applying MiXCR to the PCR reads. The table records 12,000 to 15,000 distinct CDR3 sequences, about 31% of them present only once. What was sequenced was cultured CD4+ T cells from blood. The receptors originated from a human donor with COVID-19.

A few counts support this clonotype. As DNA, the CDR3 is TGCGCCAGCAGCCAGACCTCGGATAGCAATCAGCCCCAGCATTTT. It translates to CASSQTSDSNQPQHF. V usage is TRBV5-1 and J usage is TRBJ1-5; no reliable D call. V was trimmed by 4 bases and J by 0 bases, leaving 11 bases between them. CDR1 and CDR2 from the germline V gene are SGHRS and YFSETQ. The CDR3 totals 15 residues.

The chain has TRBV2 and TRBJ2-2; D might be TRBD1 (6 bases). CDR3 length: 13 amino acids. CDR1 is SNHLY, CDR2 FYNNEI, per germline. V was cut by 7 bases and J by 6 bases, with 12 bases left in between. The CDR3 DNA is TGTGCCAGCACTGCTACAGGGCCCGGGGAGCTGTTTTTT. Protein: CASTATGPGELFF.

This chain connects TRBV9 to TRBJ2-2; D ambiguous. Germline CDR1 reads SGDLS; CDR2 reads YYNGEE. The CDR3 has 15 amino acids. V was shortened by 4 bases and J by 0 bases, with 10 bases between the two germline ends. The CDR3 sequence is CASSQTPANTGELFF. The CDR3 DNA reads TGTGCCAGCAGCCAGACTCCCGCGAACACCGGGGAGCTGTTTTTT.

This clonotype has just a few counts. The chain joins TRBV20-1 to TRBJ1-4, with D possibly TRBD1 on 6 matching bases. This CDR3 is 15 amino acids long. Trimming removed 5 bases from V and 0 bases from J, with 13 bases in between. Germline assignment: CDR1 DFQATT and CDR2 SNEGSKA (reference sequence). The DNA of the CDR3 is TGCAGTGCTTCCCGGACAGTTGCAACTAATGAAAAACTGTTTTTT. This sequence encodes CSASRTVATNEKLFF.

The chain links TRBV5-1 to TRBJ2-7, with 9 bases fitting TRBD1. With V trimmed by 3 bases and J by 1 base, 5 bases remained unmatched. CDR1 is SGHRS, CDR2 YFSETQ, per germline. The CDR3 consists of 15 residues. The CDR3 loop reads CASSSLTGGSYEQYF. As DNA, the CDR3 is TGCGCCAGCAGCTCATTGACAGGGGGGTCCTACGAGCAGTACTTC.

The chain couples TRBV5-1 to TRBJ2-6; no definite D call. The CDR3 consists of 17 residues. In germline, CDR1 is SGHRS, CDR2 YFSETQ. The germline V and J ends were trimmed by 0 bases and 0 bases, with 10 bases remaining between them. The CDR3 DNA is TGCGCCAGCAGCTTGGGCAGTACCTCCTCTGGGGCCAACGTCCTGACTTTC. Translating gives CASSLGSTSSGANVLTF.

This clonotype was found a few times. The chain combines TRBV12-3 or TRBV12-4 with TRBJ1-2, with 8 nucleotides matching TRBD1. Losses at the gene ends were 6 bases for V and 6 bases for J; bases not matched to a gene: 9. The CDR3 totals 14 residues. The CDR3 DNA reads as TGTGCCAGCAGCGACTACCGACAGGGGCATGGCTACACCTTC. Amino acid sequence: CASSDYRQGHGYTF.

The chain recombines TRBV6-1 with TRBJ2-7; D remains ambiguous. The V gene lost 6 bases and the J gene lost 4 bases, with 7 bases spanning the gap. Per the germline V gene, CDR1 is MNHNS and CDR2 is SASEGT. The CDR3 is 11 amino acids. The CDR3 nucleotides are TGTGCCAGCAGGTCCGGGTACGAGCAGTACTTC. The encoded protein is CASRSGYEQYF.

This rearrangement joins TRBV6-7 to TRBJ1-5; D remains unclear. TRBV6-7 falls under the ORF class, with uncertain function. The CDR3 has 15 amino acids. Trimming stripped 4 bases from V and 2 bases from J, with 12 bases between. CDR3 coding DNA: TGTGCCAGCAGTTCCCGAGGGTTCGGCAATCAGCCCCAGCATTTT. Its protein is CASSSRGFGNQPQHF.

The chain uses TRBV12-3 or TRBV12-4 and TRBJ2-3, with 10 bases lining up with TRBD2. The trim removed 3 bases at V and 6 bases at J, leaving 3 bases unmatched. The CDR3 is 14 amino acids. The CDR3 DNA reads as TGTGCCAGCAGTTTGAGTAGCGGGGGGGATACGCAGTATTTT. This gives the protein CASSLSSGGDTQYF.

In nucleotides, the CDR3 is TGTGCCAGCAGTGAAGCGGGTACGGGCACCGGGGAGCTGTTTTTT. Protein sequence: CASSEAGTGTGELFF. The gene calls are TRBV2 and TRBJ2-2, with D unresolved. Germline V CDR1 and CDR2: SNHLY, FYNNEI. Trimming took 0 bases from V and 4 from J, leaving 9 bases between them. The CDR3 is made up of 15 amino acids.

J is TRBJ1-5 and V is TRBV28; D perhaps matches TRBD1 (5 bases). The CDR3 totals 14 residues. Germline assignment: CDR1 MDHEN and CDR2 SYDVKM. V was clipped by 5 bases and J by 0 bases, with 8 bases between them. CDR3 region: CASSTGGSNQPQHF. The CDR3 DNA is TGTGCCAGCAGTACGGGGGGTAGCAATCAGCCCCAGCATTTT.